What follows describes a single TCR beta chain. Its target is unknown. Vbeta (60) and Jbeta (13) primers were used in the PCR. Method: immunoSEQ multiplex PCR; TCRdb's copy keeps in-frame clones and lacks some. Seen here are approximately 100,000 clones, 60% to 70% observed once, and the top ten hold less than 3.5%. These data belong to a study of cytomegalovirus exposure and HLA in healthy donors. Study-level results: A later analysis linked a missense DCLRE1C variant to TCR beta V- and J-gene trimming.

The CDR3 runs to 15 residues. The ends lost 1 base at V and 5 bases at J; junction bases unmatched: 6. CDR1 LGHNA and CDR2 YNFKEQ come from the germline V gene. J is TRBJ2-7 and V is TRBV4-2, with 9 nucleotides matching TRBD2. This sequence originates from a woman between 45 and 60 years old in good health and CMV-seronegative. Sequenced material: PBMCs. The CDR3 loop is CASSQAISGSNEQYF. Here the CDR3 DNA reads TGTGCCAGCAGCCAAGCAATTAGCGGGAGCAACGAGCAGTACTTC.